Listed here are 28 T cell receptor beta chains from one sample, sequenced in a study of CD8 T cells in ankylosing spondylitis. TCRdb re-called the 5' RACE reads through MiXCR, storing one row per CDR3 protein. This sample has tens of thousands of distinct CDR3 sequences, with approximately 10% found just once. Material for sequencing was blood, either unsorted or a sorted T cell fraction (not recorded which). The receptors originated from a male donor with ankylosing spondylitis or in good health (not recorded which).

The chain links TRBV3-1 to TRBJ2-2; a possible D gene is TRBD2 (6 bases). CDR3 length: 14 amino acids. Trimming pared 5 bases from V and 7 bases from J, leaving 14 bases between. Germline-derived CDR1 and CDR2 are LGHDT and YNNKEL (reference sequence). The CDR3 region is CASSASTEGGELFF. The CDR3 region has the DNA TGTGCCAGCAGCGCGAGTACGGAGGGCGGGGAGCTGTTTTTT.

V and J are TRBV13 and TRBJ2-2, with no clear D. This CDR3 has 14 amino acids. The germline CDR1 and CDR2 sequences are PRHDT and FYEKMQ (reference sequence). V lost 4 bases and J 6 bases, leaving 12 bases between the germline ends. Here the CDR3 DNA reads TGTGCCAGCAGCTCAACCATAAAATCCGGGGAGCTGTTTTTT. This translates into CASSSTIKSGELFF.

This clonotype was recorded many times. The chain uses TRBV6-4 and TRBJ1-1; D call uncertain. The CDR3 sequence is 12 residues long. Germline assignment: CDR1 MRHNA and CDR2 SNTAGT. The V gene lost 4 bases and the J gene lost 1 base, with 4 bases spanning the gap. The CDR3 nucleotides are TGTGCCAGCAGTGCAGAGAACACTGAAGCTTTCTTT. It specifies CASSAENTEAFF.

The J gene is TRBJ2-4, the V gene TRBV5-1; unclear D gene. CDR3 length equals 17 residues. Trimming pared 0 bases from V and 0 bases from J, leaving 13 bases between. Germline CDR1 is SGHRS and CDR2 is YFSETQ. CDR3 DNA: TGCGCCAGCAGCTTGGCCATTTCAAAGACAGCCAAAAACATTCAGTACTTC. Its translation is CASSLAISKTAKNIQYF.

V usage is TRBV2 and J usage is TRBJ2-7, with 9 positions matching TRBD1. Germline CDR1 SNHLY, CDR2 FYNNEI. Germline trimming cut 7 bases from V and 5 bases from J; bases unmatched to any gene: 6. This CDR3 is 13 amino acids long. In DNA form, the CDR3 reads TGTGCCAGCAACGCGGACAGGGGAAACGAGCAGTACTTC. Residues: CASNADRGNEQYF.

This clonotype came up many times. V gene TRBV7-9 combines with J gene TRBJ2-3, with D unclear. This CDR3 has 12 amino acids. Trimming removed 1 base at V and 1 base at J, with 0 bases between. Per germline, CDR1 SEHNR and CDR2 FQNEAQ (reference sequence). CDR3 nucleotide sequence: TGTGCCAGCAGCTTAGGCACAGATACGCAGTATTTT. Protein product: CASSLGTDTQYF.

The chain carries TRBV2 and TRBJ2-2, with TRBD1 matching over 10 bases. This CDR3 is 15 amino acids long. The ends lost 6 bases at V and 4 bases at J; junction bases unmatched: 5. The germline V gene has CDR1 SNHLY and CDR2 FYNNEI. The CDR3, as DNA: TGTGCCAGCAGGGCCGGGACAGGGGTCACCGGGGAGCTGTTTTTT. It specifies CASRAGTGVTGELFF.

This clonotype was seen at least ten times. The CDR3 reads CASSLRLAGSYEQYF. The CDR3 DNA follows: TGTGCCAGCAGTTTAAGACTAGCGGGTTCCTACGAGCAGTACTTC. This chain uses TRBV27 with TRBJ2-7; 10 bases are a match to TRBD2. Per germline, CDR1 MNHEY and CDR2 SMNVEV (reference sequence). V trimming: 2 bases; J trimming: 1 base; junction bases outside the gene matches: 2. This CDR3 region has 15 residues.

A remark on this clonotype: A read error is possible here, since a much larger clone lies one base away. CDR3 residues: CTSSLVVGGLGGNQPQHF. DNA of the CDR3: TGTACCAGCAGTTTGGTTGTGGGGGGCCTGGGGGGCAATCAGCCCCAGCATTTT. The chain combines TRBV12-3 or TRBV12-4 with TRBJ1-5; D is possibly TRBD1 (6 bases). The CDR3 contains 18 residues.

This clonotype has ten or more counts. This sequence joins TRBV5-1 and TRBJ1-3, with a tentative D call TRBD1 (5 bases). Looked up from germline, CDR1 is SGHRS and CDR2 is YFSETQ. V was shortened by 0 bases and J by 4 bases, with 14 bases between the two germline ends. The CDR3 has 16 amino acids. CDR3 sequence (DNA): TGCGCCAGCAGCTTGGCCGGGGGAAACTGGGGAAACACCATATATTTT. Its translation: CASSLAGGNWGNTIYF.

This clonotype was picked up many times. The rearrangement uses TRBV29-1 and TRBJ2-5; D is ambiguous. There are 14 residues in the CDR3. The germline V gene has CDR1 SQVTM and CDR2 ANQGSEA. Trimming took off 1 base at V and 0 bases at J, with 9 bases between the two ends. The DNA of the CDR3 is TGCAGCGTTGAAGCCCCGGCGGACCAAGAGACCCAGTACTTC. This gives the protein CSVEAPADQETQYF.

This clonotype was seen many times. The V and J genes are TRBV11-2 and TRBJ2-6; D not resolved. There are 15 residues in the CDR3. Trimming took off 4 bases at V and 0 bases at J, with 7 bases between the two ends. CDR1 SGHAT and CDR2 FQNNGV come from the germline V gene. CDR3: CASSSQLSGANVLTF. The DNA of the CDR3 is TGTGCCAGCAGCTCCCAGCTCTCTGGGGCCAACGTCCTGACTTTC.

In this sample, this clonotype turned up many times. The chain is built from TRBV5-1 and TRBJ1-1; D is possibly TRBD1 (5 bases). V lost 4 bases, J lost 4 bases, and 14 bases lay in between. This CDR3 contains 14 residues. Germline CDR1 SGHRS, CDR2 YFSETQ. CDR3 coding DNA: TGCGCCAGCAGCAGAACCGGGGCAAGCACTGAAGCTTTCTTT. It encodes CASSRTGASTEAFF. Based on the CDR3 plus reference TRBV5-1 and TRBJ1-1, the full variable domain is KAGVTQTPRYLIKTRGQQVTLSCSPISGHRSVSWYQQTPGQGLQFLFEYFSETQRNKGNFPGRFSGRQFSNSRSEMNVSTLELGDSALYLCASSRTGASTEAFFGQGTRLTVV.

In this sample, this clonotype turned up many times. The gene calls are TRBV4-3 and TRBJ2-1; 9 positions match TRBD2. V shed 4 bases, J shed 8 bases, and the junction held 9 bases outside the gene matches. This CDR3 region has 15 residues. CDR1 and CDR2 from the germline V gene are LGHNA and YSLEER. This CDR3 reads CASSPLAGMVDEQFF. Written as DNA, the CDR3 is TGCGCCAGCAGCCCCCTAGCGGGAATGGTCGATGAGCAGTTCTTC.

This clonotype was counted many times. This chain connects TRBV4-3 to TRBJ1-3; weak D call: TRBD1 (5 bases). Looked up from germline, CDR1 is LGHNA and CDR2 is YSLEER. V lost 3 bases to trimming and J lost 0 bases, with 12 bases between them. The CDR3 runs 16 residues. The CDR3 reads CASSQVTVSSGNTIYF. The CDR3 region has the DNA TGCGCCAGCAGCCAGGTGACAGTTTCCTCTGGAAACACCATATATTTT.

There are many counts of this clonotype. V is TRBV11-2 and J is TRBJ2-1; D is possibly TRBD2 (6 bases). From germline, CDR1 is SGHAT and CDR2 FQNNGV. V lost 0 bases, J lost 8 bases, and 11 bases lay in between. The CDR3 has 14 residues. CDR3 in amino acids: CASSLDLPGDEQFF. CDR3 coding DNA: TGTGCCAGCAGCTTAGACCTCCCGGGGGATGAGCAGTTCTTC. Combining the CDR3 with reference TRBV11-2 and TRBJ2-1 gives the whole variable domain EAGVAQSPRYKIIEKRQSVAFWCNPISGHATLYWYQQILGQGPKLLIQFQNNGVVDDSQLPKDRFSAERLKGVDSTLKIQPAKLEDSAVYLCASSLDLPGDEQFFGPGTRLTVL.

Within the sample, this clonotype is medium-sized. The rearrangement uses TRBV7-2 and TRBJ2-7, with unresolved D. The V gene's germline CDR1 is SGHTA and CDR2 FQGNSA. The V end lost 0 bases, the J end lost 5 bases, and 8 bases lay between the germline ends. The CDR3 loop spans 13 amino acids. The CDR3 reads CASSLALKDEQYF. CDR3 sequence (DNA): TGTGCCAGCAGCTTAGCCCTGAAAGACGAGCAGTACTTC.

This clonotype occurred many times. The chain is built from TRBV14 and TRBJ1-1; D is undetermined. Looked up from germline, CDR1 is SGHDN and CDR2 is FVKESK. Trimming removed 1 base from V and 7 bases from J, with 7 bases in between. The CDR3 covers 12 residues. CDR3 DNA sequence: TGTGCCAGCAGCCAAGTGAGAGGTGAAGCTTTCTTT. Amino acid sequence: CASSQVRGEAFF.

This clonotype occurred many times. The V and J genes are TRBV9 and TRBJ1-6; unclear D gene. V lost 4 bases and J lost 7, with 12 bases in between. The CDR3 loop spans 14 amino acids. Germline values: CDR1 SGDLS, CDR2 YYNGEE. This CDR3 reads CASSPPGWNSPLHF. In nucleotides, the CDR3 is TGTGCCAGCAGCCCCCCGGGTTGGAATTCACCCCTCCACTTT.

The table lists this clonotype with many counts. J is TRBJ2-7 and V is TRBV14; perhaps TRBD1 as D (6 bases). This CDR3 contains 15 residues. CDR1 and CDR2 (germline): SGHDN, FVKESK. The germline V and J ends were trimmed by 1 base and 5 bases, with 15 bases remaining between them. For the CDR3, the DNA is TGTGCCAGCAGCCAAGGGCAGGGGAGACGGAACGAGCAGTACTTC. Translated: CASSQGQGRRNEQYF.

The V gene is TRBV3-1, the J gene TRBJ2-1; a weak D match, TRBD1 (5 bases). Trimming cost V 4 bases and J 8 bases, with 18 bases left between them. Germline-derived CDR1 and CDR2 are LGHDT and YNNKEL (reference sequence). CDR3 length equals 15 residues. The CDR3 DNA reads TGTGCCAGCAGCCCGCTCCAGGGAATTGGCTATGAGCAGTTCTTC. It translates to CASSPLQGIGYEQFF.

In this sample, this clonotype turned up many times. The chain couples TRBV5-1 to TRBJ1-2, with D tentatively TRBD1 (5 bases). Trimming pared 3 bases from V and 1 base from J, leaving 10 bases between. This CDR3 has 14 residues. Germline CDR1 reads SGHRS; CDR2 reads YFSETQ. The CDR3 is CASSSQEDNYGYTF. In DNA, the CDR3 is TGCGCCAGCAGCTCACAGGAGGATAACTATGGCTACACCTTC. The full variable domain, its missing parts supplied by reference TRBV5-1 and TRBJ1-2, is KAGVTQTPRYLIKTRGQQVTLSCSPISGHRSVSWYQQTPGQGLQFLFEYFSETQRNKGNFPGRFSGRQFSNSRSEMNVSTLELGDSALYLCASSSQEDNYGYTFGSGTRLTVV.

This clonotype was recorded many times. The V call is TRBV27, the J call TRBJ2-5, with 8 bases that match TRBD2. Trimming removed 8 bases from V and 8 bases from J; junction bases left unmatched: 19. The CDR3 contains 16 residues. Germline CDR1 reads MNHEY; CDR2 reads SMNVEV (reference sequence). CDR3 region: CASGILRSGGMGTQYF. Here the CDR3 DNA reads TGTGCCAGCGGTATTCTCCGGTCGGGAGGGATGGGTACCCAGTACTTC.

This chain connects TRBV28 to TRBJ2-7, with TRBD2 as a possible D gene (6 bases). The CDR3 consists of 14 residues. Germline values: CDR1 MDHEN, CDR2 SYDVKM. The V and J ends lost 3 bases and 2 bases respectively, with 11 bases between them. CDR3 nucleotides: TGTGCCAGCAGTTTCCACCCGGGGGCCTACGAGCAGTACTTC. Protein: CASSFHPGAYEQYF.

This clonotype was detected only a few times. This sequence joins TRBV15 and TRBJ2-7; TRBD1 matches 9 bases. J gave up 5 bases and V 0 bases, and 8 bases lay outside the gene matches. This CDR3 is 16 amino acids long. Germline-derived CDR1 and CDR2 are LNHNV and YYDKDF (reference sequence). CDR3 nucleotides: TGTGCCACCAGCAGAGATCGAGGGACAGGGCTAAACGAGCAGTACTTC. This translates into CATSRDRGTGLNEQYF.

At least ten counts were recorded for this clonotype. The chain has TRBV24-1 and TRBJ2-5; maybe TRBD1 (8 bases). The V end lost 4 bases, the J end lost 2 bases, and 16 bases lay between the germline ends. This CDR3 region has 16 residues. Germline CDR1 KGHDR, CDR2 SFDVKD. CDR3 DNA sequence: TGTGCCACCAGTGACCCTGGACAGGGAGGGCAAGAGACCCAGTACTTC. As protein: CATSDPGQGGQETQYF.

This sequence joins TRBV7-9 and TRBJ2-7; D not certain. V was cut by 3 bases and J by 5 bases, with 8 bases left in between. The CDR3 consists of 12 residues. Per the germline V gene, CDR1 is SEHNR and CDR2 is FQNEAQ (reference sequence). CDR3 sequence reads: CASSLGQDEQYF. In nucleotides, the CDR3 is TGTGCCAGCAGCTTGGGCCAGGACGAGCAGTACTTC.

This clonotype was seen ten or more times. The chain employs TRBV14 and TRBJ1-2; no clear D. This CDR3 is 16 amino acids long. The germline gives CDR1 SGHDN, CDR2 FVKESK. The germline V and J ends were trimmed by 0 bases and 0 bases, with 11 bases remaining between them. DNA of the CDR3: TGTGCCAGCAGCCAAGATGTCGGACGAGCTAACTATGGCTACACCTTC. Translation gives CASSQDVGRANYGYTF.